This T cell receptor (beta chain) was sequenced during a study of T cell responses to AZD1222 COVID-19 vaccine (dated by TCRdb to the early 2020s). About the full investigation: A total of more than 230 trial participants underwent TCR sequencing, of whom 207 had received two doses of AZD1222 and approximately 25 had received two doses of the MenACWY control vaccine. Trial participants were enrolled by age into subgroups of 18-55, 56-69 and 70-plus years, and roughly 150, 30 and 60 TCR-sequenced participants, respectively, were included in these subgroups.

The sample's time point label, in plain terms: about 28 days (+/-7) after the second vaccine dose. AZD1222 recipients whose second dose came at about 4 weeks and those whose second dose came at about 12 weeks were combined into one group, since spike-specific TCR depth and breadth did not differ between the two schedules. Vaccinee samples came from UK trials COV001 and COV002, including a single-blind randomized controlled phase 2/3 trial of AZD1222 (ChAdOx1 nCoV-19) in healthy adults. Trial participant PBMC samples were collected at day 0 and day 28 after the second dose for TCRbeta chain sequencing. Trimming takes 1 base off V and 3 bases off J; junction bases not matched to a gene: 3. Looking up the germline V gene yields CDR1 SGHTA and CDR2 FQGNSA. The CDR3 measures 15 amino acids from cysteine to phenylalanine. Just CDR3 DNA is preserved here, 45 bases in frame from base 1. On this clone itself: Its antigen has not been determined. No much larger clone exists at a distance of one base, and base qualities are not known.

The CDR3 regions of human TCRbeta chains were subjected to immunosequencing. As for how the authors treated the data: TCRs in the repertoires were compared against a reference library of SARS-CoV-2-specific TCRs that had been generated with the MIRA antigen-specificity platform. Breadth was defined as the fraction of unique TCRs that were SARS-CoV-2-associated, and depth was defined as the fraction of total T cells that were SARS-CoV-2-associated. Using the MIRA data, every spike-specific TCR was mapped to the spike region that the TCR reacted to and assigned to either a CD4 or a CD8 class. Log10-transformed breadth and depth values were compared by one-way ANOVA with Sidak's multiple comparisons tests. Sourced from immuneACCESS, this table was stored by TCRdb with only in-frame sequences that have V and J called. A share of the clones is absent; for the studies checked, an unresolved V gene accounts for under half, and the remainder has no known explanation. V, J and clone size are taken as reported in that table, and D and trimming were inferred from the DNA itself. Recorded for this sample are roughly 110,000 clones; around 92% of them occurred a single time. The biggest ten clones account for about 9.1% of the sample.

Overall study results and their limits: The vaccine-associated CD4 TCRs covered the entire spike protein, and the dominant responses fell in regions 160-218 and 743-854. In the small 56-69-year group, the increase in depth fell short of significance, most likely because of low power. Because no day 14 peak-response samples were available, repertoires were characterized only after the peak T cell response. Nearly half of unique spike-specific TCRs reportedly recognized epitopes outside regions mutated in the B.1.351 and B.1.1.7 variants. Conclusions about previously exposed vaccinees were limited because only a handful of AZD1222 recipients were SARS-CoV-2 seropositive at baseline. A significant rise in spike-specific TCR breadth and depth was observed after two AZD1222 doses relative to day 0 and relative to MenACWY recipients. Participants were mostly white British, with more females than males. The authors suggested clonal diversity may have been underestimated.

The input for sequencing was peripheral blood, taken 28 days after the second AZD1222 dose. In this chain, TRBV7-2 is recombined with TRBJ2-4; 7 nucleotides in the junction match TRBD1. This TCR came from an adult who received the AZD1222 COVID-19 vaccine. Read as DNA, the sequence is TGTGCCAGCAGCTTAGAAGGGACAGTCAAAAACATTCAGTACTTC. The resulting protein is CASSLEGTVKNIQYF.